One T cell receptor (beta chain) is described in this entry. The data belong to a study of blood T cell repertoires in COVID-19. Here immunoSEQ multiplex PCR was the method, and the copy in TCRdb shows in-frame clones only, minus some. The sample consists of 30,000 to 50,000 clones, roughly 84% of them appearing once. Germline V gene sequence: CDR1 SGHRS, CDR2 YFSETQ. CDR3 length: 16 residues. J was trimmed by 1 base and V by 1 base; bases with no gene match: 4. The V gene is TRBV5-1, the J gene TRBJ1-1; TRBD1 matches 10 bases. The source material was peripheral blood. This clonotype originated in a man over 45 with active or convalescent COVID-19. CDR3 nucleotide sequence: TGCGCCAGCAGCTTGAGACAGGGGGCGACGAACACTGAAGCTTTCTTT. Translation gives CASSLRQGATNTEAFF.